Below, 30 T cell receptor beta chains from the same sample are listed, as sequenced in a study of beta chain features in type 1 diabetes. Expressed TCRB transcripts were sequenced because the isolated RNA had all been reverse transcribed beforehand. The table came from immunoSEQ multiplex PCR; TCRdb's copy has only in-frame clones and leaves some out. The sample records roughly 380,000 clones, 15% to 20% being singletons. Sequenced: naive CD4+ T cells from blood. These receptors were collected from a woman younger than 30 in good health.

The table lists this clone with a few counts. The V and J genes are TRBV7-9 and TRBJ1-6, with TRBD1 identical over 7 bases. The V and J ends lost 5 bases and 7 bases, in that order; junction bases with no gene match: 5. This CDR3 has 14 residues. Germline-derived CDR1 and CDR2 are SEHNR and FQNEAQ (reference sequence). CDR3 protein: CASSQGQTNSPLHF. The CDR3 nucleotides are TGTGCCAGCAGCCAGGGACAGACAAATTCACCCCTCCACTTT. Full variable domain (outside the CDR3, taken from reference TRBV7-9 and TRBJ1-6): DTGVSQNPRHKITKRGQNVTFRCDPISEHNRLYWYRQTLGQGPEFLTYFQNEAQLEKSRLLSDRFSAERPKGSFSTLEIQRTEQGDSAMYLCASSQGQTNSPLHFGNGTRLTVT.

This clone has only a few counts. This CDR3 is also generated by other DNA sequences in the sample. V is TRBV7-3 and J is TRBJ2-5; tentative D call: TRBD2 (6 bases). In germline, CDR1 is SGHTA, CDR2 FQGTGA. This CDR3 contains 14 residues. V lost 1 base and J 2 bases, leaving 8 bases between the germline ends. The CDR3 DNA follows: TGTGCCAGCAGCTTAAATGGGGGGCAAGAGACCCAGTACTTC. It specifies CASSLNGGQETQYF.

This sequence joins TRBV7-9 and TRBJ2-5, with 8 positions matching TRBD2. J lost 2 bases, V lost 8 bases, and 4 bases had no gene match. The CDR3 loop spans 13 amino acids. Germline CDR1 is SEHNR and CDR2 is FQNEAQ (reference sequence). CDR3 in amino acids: CASRQRGQETQYF. The DNA of the CDR3 is TGTGCCAGCCGCCAGCGGGGGCAAGAGACCCAGTACTTC.

The chain links TRBV5-1 to TRBJ1-1, with no clear D. This CDR3 is 14 amino acids long. Germline CDR1 and CDR2: SGHRS and YFSETQ. The V end lost 5 bases, the J end lost 3 bases, and 14 bases lay between the germline ends. The CDR3 sequence is CASRPGGQDTEAFF. CDR3 nucleotides: TGCGCCAGCAGGCCAGGAGGGCAGGACACTGAAGCTTTCTTT.

The V call is TRBV5-1, the J call TRBJ1-2; 8 positions agree with TRBD1. Trimming took 3 bases from V and 4 from J; bases not matched to a gene: 2. CDR3 length: 13 amino acids. Germline V gives CDR1 SGHRS, CDR2 YFSETQ. The CDR3 sequence: CASSSGGIYGYTF. The CDR3 DNA reads TGCGCCAGCAGCTCAGGGGGCATCTATGGCTACACCTTC.

V usage is TRBV5-1 and J usage is TRBJ1-1; D is unclear. Germline assignment: CDR1 SGHRS and CDR2 YFSETQ. V lost 5 bases and J lost 0, with 11 bases in between. This CDR3 region has 14 residues. The CDR3 here is CASRSRSMNTEAFF. CDR3 DNA: TGCGCCAGCAGGTCTAGGAGCATGAACACTGAAGCTTTCTTT.

V is TRBV5-1 and J is TRBJ1-1, with D hard to call. Deletions cut 3 bases from V and 4 bases from J, with 10 bases between. The germline V gene encodes CDR1 SGHRS and CDR2 YFSETQ. The CDR3 extends over 13 amino acids. CDR3 sequence (DNA): TGCGCCAGCAGCTCCTCAGTAGCCACTGAAGCTTTCTTT. As protein: CASSSSVATEAFF.

This chain joins TRBV2 and TRBJ2-2, with D tentatively TRBD2 (6 bases). The V and J ends lost 6 bases and 1 base respectively, with 9 bases between them. This CDR3 comprises 14 residues. CDR1 and CDR2 from the germline V gene are SNHLY and FYNNEI. In nucleotides, the CDR3 is TGTGCCAGCAGGTCCGGGAGGAACACCGGGGAGCTGTTTTTT. Encoded protein: CASRSGRNTGELFF.

CDR3 in DNA: TGCGCCAGCAGTGAGTTCCAGGGCTCTGGGGCCAACGTCCTGACTTTC. Translation gives CASSEFQGSGANVLTF. This chain joins TRBV10-2 and TRBJ2-6, with D tentatively TRBD1 (5 bases). The CDR3 runs 16 residues. CDR1 and CDR2 (germline): WSHSY, SAAADI. V dropped 1 base and J dropped 0 bases, with 7 bases sitting between them.

The rearrangement uses TRBV5-1 and TRBJ2-7, with TRBD2 identical over 10 bases. The V gene's germline CDR1 is SGHRS and CDR2 YFSETQ. The CDR3 spans 14 residues. The J segment lost 3 bases and the V segment lost 4 bases, leaving 4 bases of the junction unmatched. In DNA, the CDR3 is TGCGCCAGCAGCCGTACTAGCGGGGTCTACGAGCAGTACTTC. It yields the protein CASSRTSGVYEQYF. The full variable domain, with the rest looked up from reference TRBV5-1 and TRBJ2-7, is KAGVTQTPRYLIKTRGQQVTLSCSPISGHRSVSWYQQTPGQGLQFLFEYFSETQRNKGNFPGRFSGRQFSNSRSEMNVSTLELGDSALYLCASSRTSGVYEQYFGPGTRLTVT.

In regard to this clone: Other DNA variants within this sample encode the same CDR3. The chain has TRBV5-1 and TRBJ2-5, with unresolved D. The CDR3 is made up of 13 amino acids. From germline, CDR1 is SGHRS and CDR2 YFSETQ. V lost 1 base and J 2 bases, leaving 6 bases between the germline ends. This chain's CDR3 is CASSLNSQETQYF. The CDR3 DNA sequence: TGCGCCAGCAGCTTGAACAGTCAAGAGACCCAGTACTTC.

V gene TRBV11-2 combines with J gene TRBJ2-6; 10 bases are shared with TRBD1. Germline loops: CDR1 SGHAT, CDR2 FQNNGV. Trimming cost V 5 bases and J 0 bases; bases outside gene matches: 10. The CDR3 has 19 amino acids. CDR3 bases: TGTGCCAGCAGCCGGTACCGGGACAGGGGACGCTCTGGGGCCAACGTCCTGACTTTC. It is translated as CASSRYRDRGRSGANVLTF.

A few counts support this clone. The chain links TRBV5-4 to TRBJ2-5; D possibly corresponds to TRBD1 (6 bases). The CDR3 spans 15 residues. V was pared by 1 base and J by 3 bases, with 13 bases between. Germline V gene sequence: CDR1 SGHNT, CDR2 YYREEE (reference sequence). CDR3 loop: CASSLRGRGEETQYF. Here the CDR3 DNA reads TGTGCCAGCAGCTTGAGGGGGAGAGGGGAAGAGACCCAGTACTTC.

In its sample, this clone was seen a few times. The sample has other DNA sequences that encode this CDR3 too. The chain is built from TRBV5-1 and TRBJ2-2, with 8 bases that match TRBD1. Looked up from germline, CDR1 is SGHRS and CDR2 is YFSETQ. This CDR3 comprises 15 residues. With V trimmed by 0 bases and J by 4 bases, 2 bases remained unmatched. CDR3 loop: CASSLGQGSTGELFF. The CDR3 DNA sequence: TGCGCCAGCAGCTTGGGACAGGGGAGCACCGGGGAGCTGTTTTTT.

This clone was observed a few times. The chain links TRBV11-1 to TRBJ1-1; 8 positions match TRBD1. Germline trimming cut 2 bases from V and 5 bases from J; bases unmatched to any gene: 1. The CDR3 is 13 amino acids. Germline CDR1 and CDR2: SGHAT and FQDESV (reference sequence). The CDR3 coding sequence is TGTGCCAGCAGCTTATACAGGGGGACTGAAGCTTTCTTT. Translation gives CASSLYRGTEAFF.

V usage is TRBV30 and J usage is TRBJ1-5; TRBD1 aligns across 8 bases. Germline V gene lookup returns CDR1 GTSNPN and CDR2 SVGIG (reference sequence). The CDR3 is made up of 15 amino acids. With V trimmed by 4 bases and J by 2 bases, 7 bases remained unmatched. The chain's CDR3 is CAWKAGTGGNQPQHF. For the CDR3, the DNA is TGTGCCTGGAAGGCCGGGACAGGTGGCAATCAGCCCCAGCATTTT.

The rearrangement uses TRBV4-3 and TRBJ1-1, with unresolved D. The CDR3 length is 13 residues. The V and J ends lost 0 bases and 5 bases respectively, with 7 bases between them. Germline V gene data show CDR1 as LGHNA and CDR2 as YSLEER. The CDR3, as DNA: TGCGCCAGCAGCCAAGAAGCGGGTACTGAAGCTTTCTTT. It is translated as CASSQEAGTEAFF.

This clone was detected a few times. The rearrangement uses TRBV4-2 and TRBJ2-7; maybe TRBD2 (7 bases). Trimming left V 1 base short and J 2 bases short, with 18 bases between. The CDR3 is made up of 17 amino acids. The V gene's germline CDR1 is LGHNA and CDR2 YNFKEQ. The CDR3 loop reads CASSQVRGGGRTYEQYF. The CDR3 bases are TGTGCCAGCAGCCAAGTCAGGGGCGGGGGCCGAACCTACGAGCAGTACTTC.

The chain has TRBV19 and TRBJ2-1; 8 nucleotides line up with TRBD1. The V and J ends lost 2 bases and 7 bases, in that order; junction bases with no gene match: 10. CDR3 length equals 16 residues. Per the germline V gene, CDR1 is LNHDA and CDR2 is SQIVND (reference sequence). The CDR3 DNA reads as TGTGCCAGTAGTATATTTGGCAGGGGGCGCGAAAATGAGCAGTTCTTC. Translated: CASSIFGRGRENEQFF.

The chain recombines TRBV19 with TRBJ1-5; tentative D call: TRBD1 (5 bases). Germline loops: CDR1 LNHDA, CDR2 SQIVND (reference sequence). This CDR3 region has 14 residues. V was trimmed by 9 bases and J by 1 base, leaving 13 bases between them. CDR3: CARRGGRSNQPQHF. The CDR3 region has the DNA TGTGCCAGGAGGGGAGGGCGAAGCAATCAGCCCCAGCATTTT.

This clone was seen more than once but under ten times. V and J are TRBV14 and TRBJ2-2; 13 positions match TRBD2. Germline V gives CDR1 SGHDN, CDR2 FVKESK. V lost 0 bases to trimming and J lost 7 bases; unmatched junction nucleotides: 2. The CDR3 contains 16 residues. The CDR3, as DNA: TGTGCCAGCAGCCAAGAAGGACTAGCGGGAGTCGGGGAGCTGTTTTTT. Encoded protein: CASSQEGLAGVGELFF.

This clone was found a few times. V usage is TRBV29-1 and J usage is TRBJ1-1; D might be TRBD1 (5 bases). The CDR3 sequence is 16 residues long. Looked up from germline, CDR1 is SQVTM and CDR2 is ANQGSEA. Between the trimmed V and J ends, which lost 6 bases and 3 bases, there was a span of 23 bases. This CDR3 is CSVAPTAGSPYTEAFF. CDR3 nucleotide sequence: TGCAGCGTCGCCCCCACTGCAGGGTCTCCCTACACTGAAGCTTTCTTT. Drawing the rest from reference TRBV29-1 and TRBJ1-1, the complete variable domain is SAVISQKPSRDICQRGTSLTIQCQVDSQVTMMFWYRQQPGQSLTLIATANQGSEATYESGFVIDKFPISRPNLTFSTLTVSNMSPEDSSIYLCSVAPTAGSPYTEAFFGQGTRLTVV.

The chain has TRBV30 and TRBJ1-4, with D hard to call. The germline CDR1 and CDR2 sequences are GTSNPN and SVGIG (reference sequence). The CDR3 length is 12 residues. Trimming pared 2 bases from V and 6 bases from J, leaving 7 bases between. As DNA, the CDR3 is TGTGCCTGGAGTCGAGATGATGAAAAACTGTTTTTT. Its protein product is CAWSRDDEKLFF.

This clone was seen only a few times. This chain connects TRBV9 to TRBJ2-3, with 7 bases that match TRBD1. Germline-derived CDR1 and CDR2 are SGDLS and YYNGEE. There are 14 residues in the CDR3. Losses at the gene ends were 7 bases for V and 2 bases for J; bases not matched to a gene: 7. The CDR3 loop is CASREGANTDTQYF. CDR3 nucleotides: TGTGCCAGCCGAGAGGGGGCGAACACAGATACGCAGTATTTT. The variable domain in full, completed from reference TRBV9 and TRBJ2-3, reads DSGVTQTPKHLITATGQRVTLRCSPRSGDLSVYWYQQSLDQGLQFLIQYYNGEERAKGNILERFSAQQFPDLHSELNLSSLELGDSALYFCASREGANTDTQYFGPGTRLTVL.

The gene calls are TRBV11-2 and TRBJ2-1; 8 bases are a match to TRBD2. The trim removed 5 bases at V and 9 bases at J, leaving 12 bases unmatched. CDR1 and CDR2 (germline): SGHAT, FQNNGV. The CDR3 runs to 15 residues. The CDR3 here is CASSLGLAGTGEQFF. CDR3 coding DNA: TGTGCCAGCAGCCTGGGATTAGCGGGAACTGGTGAGCAGTTCTTC.

The gene calls are TRBV7-9 and TRBJ1-3; 7 bases are shared with TRBD1. Germline trimming cut 4 bases from V and 0 bases from J; bases unmatched to any gene: 9. The V gene's germline CDR1 is SEHNR and CDR2 FQNEAQ (reference sequence). The CDR3 has 17 amino acids. This CDR3 is CASSSRDSNPSGNTIYF. For the CDR3, the DNA is TGTGCCAGCAGCTCACGGGACAGTAACCCCTCTGGAAACACCATATATTTT.

The CDR3 here is CASSRTSGGDQETQYF. As DNA, the CDR3 is TGTGCCAGCAGCCGAACTAGCGGGGGAGACCAAGAGACCCAGTACTTC. The chain is built from TRBV7-9 and TRBJ2-5, with TRBD2 matching 11 bases. CDR1 is SEHNR, CDR2 FQNEAQ, per germline (reference sequence). The CDR3 has 16 amino acids. V dropped 5 bases and J dropped 0; count of bases not matched to a gene: 5.

The chain recombines TRBV9 with TRBJ2-3, with 11 bases aligning to TRBD2. With V trimmed by 0 bases and J by 3 bases, 3 bases remained unmatched. The CDR3 is 16 amino acids. Per the germline V gene, CDR1 is SGDLS and CDR2 is YYNGEE. Here the CDR3 reads CASSVAPSGGTDTQYF. The DNA of the CDR3 is TGTGCCAGCAGCGTAGCTCCTAGCGGGGGGACAGATACGCAGTATTTT. The variable domain in full, completed from reference TRBV9 and TRBJ2-3, reads DSGVTQTPKHLITATGQRVTLRCSPRSGDLSVYWYQQSLDQGLQFLIQYYNGEERAKGNILERFSAQQFPDLHSELNLSSLELGDSALYFCASSVAPSGGTDTQYFGPGTRLTVL.

The chain carries TRBV6-5 and TRBJ1-1; unclear D gene. The CDR3 spans 15 residues. Deletions cut 0 bases from V and 4 bases from J, with 12 bases between. Germline V gives CDR1 MNHEY, CDR2 SVGAGI. The CDR3 sequence is CASSYSAPSGTEAFF. The CDR3 nucleotides are TGTGCCAGCAGTTACTCCGCACCATCGGGCACTGAAGCTTTCTTT.

Only a few counts were recorded for this clone. This chain connects TRBV19 to TRBJ2-7; D may be TRBD1 (5 bases). The CDR3 has 13 amino acids. V was shortened by 0 bases and J by 5 bases, with 8 bases between the two germline ends. Germline CDR1 LNHDA, CDR2 SQIVND (reference sequence). The CDR3 here is CASSIDLDNEQYF. The CDR3 region has the DNA TGTGCCAGTAGTATAGATCTGGACAACGAGCAGTACTTC.